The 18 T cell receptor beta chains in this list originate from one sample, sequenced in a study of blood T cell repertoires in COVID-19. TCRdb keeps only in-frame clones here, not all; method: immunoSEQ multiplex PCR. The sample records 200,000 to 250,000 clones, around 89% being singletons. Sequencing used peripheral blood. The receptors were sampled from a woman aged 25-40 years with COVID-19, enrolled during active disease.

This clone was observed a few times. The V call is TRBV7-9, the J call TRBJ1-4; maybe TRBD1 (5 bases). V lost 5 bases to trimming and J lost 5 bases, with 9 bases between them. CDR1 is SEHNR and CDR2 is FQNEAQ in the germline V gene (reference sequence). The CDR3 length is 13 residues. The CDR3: CASSPGGNEKLFF. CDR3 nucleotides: TGTGCCAGCAGCCCGGGGGGGAATGAAAAACTGTTTTTT.

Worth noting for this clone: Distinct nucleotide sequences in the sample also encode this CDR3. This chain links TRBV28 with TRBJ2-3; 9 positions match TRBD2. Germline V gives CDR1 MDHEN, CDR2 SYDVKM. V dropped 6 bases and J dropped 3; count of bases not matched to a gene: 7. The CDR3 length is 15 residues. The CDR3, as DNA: TGTGCCAGCAGCCTAGGTCTAGCGGGGACAGATACGCAGTATTTT. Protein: CASSLGLAGTDTQYF.

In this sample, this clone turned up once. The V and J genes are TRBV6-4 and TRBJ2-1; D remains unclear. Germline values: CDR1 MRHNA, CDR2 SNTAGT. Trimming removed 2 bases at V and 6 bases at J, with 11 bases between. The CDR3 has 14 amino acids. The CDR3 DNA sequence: TGTGCCAGCAGTGACCCCACAAAACCCAATGAGCAGTTCTTC. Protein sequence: CASSDPTKPNEQFF.

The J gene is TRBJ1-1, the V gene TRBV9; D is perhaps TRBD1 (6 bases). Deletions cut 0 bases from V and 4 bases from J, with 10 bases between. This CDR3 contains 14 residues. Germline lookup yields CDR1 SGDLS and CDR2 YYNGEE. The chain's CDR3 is CASSVGGGGTEAFF. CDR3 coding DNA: TGTGCCAGCAGCGTAGGCGGGGGCGGCACTGAAGCTTTCTTT.

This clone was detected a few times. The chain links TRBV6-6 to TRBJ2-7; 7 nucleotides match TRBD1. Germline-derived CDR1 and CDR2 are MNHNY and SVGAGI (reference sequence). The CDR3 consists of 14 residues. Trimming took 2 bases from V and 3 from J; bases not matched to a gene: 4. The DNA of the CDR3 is TGTGCCAGCAGTTACGGACAGGACCTCTACGAGCAGTACGTC. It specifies CASSYGQDLYEQYV.

DNA of the CDR3: TGTGCCAGCAGTCATGGGTTTGACTACGGCCGCGGGGGAGGCTACACCTTC. The encoded protein is CASSHGFDYGRGGGYTF. The chain recombines TRBV6-6 with TRBJ1-2; perhaps TRBD1 as D (5 bases). The CDR3 consists of 17 residues. Germline CDR1 and CDR2: MNHNY and SVGAGI (reference sequence). Trimming cost V 5 bases and J 8 bases, with 27 bases left between them.

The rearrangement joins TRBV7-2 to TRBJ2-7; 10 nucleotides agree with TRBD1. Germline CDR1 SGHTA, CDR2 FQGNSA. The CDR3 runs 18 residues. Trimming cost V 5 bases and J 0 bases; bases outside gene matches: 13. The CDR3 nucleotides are TGTGCCAGCAGCGTGGGACAGGGGCTTTCGACGAGCTCCTACGAGCAGTACTTC. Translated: CASSVGQGLSTSSYEQYF.

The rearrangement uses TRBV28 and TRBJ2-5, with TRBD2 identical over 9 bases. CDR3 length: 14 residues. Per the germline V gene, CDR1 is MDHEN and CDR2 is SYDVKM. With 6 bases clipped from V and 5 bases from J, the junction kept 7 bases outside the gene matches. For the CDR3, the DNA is TGTGCCAGCAGAGCAGCGGGGGGTGTCGAGACCCAGTACTTC. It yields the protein CASRAAGGVETQYF.

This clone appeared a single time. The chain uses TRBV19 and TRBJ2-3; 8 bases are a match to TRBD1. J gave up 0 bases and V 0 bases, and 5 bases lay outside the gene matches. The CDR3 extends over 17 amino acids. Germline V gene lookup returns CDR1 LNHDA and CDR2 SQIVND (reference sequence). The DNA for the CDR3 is TGTGCCAGTAGTATAGATCGGACAGGGACCAGCACAGATACGCAGTATTTT. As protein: CASSIDRTGTSTDTQYF.

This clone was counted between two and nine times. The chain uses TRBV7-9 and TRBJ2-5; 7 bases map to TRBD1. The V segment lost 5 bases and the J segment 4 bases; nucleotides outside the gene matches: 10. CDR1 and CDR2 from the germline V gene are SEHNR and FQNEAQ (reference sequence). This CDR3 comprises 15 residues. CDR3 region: CASSRGRAMRETQYF. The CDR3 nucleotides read TGTGCCAGCAGCAGGGGGCGAGCGATGCGAGAGACCCAGTACTTC. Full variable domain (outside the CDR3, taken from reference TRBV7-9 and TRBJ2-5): DTGVSQNPRHKITKRGQNVTFRCDPISEHNRLYWYRQTLGQGPEFLTYFQNEAQLEKSRLLSDRFSAERPKGSFSTLEIQRTEQGDSAMYLCASSRGRAMRETQYFGPGTRLLVL.

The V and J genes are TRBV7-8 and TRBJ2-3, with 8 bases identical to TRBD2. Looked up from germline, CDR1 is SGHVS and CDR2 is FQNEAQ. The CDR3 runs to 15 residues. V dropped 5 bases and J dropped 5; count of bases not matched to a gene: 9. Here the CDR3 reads CASSGLAGRLDTQYF. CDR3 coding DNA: TGTGCCAGCAGCGGGTTAGCGGGGAGATTAGATACGCAGTATTTT.

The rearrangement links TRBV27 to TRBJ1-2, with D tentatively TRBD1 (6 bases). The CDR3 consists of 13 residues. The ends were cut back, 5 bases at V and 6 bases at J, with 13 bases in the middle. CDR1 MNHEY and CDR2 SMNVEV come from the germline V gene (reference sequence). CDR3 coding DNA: TGTGCCAGCAGTCAACGCAGGGGTAATGGCTACACCTTC. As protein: CASSQRRGNGYTF.

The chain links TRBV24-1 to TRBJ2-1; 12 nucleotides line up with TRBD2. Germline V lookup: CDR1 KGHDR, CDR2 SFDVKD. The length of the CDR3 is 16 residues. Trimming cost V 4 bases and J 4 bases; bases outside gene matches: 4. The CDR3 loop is CATSDPTSGRYNEQFF. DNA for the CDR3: TGTGCCACCAGTGACCCGACTAGCGGGAGATACAATGAGCAGTTCTTC.

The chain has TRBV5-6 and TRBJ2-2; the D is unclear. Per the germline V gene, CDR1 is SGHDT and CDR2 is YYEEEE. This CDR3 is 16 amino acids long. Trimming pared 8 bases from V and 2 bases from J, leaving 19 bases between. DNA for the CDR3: TGTGCCAGTAGAATTCTAGGTGCAGATAACACCGGGGAGCTGTTTTTT. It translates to CASRILGADNTGELFF.

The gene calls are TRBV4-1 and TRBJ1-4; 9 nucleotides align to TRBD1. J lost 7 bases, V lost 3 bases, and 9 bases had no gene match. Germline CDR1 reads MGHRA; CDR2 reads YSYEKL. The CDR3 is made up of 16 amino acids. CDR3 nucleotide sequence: TGCGCCAGCAGCCAGGGATACAGGGGGCTGGGTGAAAAACTGTTTTTT. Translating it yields CASSQGYRGLGEKLFF.

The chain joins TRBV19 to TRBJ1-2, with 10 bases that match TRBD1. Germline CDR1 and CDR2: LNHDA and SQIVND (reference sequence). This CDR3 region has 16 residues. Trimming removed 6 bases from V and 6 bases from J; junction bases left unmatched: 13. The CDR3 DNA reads TGTGCCAGTAGCATGTTCGGACAGGGGGGAAGAAATGGCTACACCTTC. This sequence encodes CASSMFGQGGRNGYTF.

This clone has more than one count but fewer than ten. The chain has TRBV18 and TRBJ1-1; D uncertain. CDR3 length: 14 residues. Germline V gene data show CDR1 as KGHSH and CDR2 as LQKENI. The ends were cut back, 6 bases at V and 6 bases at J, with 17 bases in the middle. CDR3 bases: TGTGCCAGCTCGCCTACGGCGGGGTCCGCTGAAGCTTTCTTT. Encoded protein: CASSPTAGSAEAFF.

This CDR3 is CASTLGSSGNTIYF. CDR3 bases: TGTGCCAGCACACTGGGCAGCTCTGGAAACACCATATATTTT. The chain carries TRBV5-6 and TRBJ1-3, with no clear D. Trimming left V 6 bases short and J 0 bases short, with 10 bases between. The CDR3 loop spans 14 amino acids. In germline, CDR1 is SGHDT, CDR2 YYEEEE.